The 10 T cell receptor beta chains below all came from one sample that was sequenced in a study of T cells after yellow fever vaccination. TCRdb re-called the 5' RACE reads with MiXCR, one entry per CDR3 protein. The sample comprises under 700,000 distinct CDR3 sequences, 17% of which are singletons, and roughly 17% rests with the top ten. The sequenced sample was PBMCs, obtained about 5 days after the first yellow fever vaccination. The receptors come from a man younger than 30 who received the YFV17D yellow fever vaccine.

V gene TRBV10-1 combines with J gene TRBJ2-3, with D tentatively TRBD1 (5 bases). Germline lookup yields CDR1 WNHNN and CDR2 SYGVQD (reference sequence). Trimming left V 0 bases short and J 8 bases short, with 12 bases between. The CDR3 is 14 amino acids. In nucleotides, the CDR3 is TGCGCCAGCAGTGAGTCGGTCAGGGCCGGTACGCAGTATTTT. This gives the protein CASSESVRAGTQYF.

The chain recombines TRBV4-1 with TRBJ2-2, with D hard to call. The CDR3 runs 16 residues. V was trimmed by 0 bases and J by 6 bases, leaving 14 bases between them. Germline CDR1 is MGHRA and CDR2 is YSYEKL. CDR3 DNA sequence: TGCGCCAGCAGCCAAGATGGAACAGTTTGGCCCGGGGAGCTGTTTTTT. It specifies CASSQDGTVWPGELFF.

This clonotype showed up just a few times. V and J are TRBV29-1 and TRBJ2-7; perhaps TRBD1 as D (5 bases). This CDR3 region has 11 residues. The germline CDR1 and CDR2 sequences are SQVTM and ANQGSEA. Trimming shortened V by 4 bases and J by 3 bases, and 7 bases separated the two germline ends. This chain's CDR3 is CSVVRGYEQYV. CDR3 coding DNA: TGCAGCGTTGTAAGGGGCTACGAGCAGTACGTC.

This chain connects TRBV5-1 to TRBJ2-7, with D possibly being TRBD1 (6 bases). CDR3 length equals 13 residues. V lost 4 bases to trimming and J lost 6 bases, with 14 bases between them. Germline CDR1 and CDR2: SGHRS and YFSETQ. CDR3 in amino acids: CASSRSDRSEQYV. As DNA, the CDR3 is TGCGCCAGCAGCAGATCTGACAGGTCCGAGCAGTACGTC.

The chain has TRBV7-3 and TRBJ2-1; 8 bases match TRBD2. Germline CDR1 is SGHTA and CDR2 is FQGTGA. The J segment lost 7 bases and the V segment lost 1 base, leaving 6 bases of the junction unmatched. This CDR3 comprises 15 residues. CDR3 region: CASSLSTSGTNEQFF. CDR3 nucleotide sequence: TGTGCCAGCAGCTTAAGTACTAGCGGAACGAATGAGCAGTTCTTC. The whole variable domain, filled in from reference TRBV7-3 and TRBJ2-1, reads GAGVSQTPSNKVTEKGKYVELRCDPISGHTALYWYRQSLGQGPEFLIYFQGTGAADDSGLPNDRFFAVRPEGSVSTLKIQRTERGDSAVYLCASSLSTSGTNEQFFGPGTRLTVL.

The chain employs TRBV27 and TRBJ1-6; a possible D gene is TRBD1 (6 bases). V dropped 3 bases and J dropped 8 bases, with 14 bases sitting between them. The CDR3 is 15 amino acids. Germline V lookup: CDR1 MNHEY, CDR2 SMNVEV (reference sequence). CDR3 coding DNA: TGTGCCAGCAGTTTGTCAGGGGCCGATCATTCACCCCTCCACTTT. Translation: CASSLSGADHSPLHF.

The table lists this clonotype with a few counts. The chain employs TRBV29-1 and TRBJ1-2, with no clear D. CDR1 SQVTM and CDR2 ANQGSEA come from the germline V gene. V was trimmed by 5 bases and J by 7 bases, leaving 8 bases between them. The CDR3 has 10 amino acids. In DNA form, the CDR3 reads TGCAGCGTTTCCCAGAGTGGCTACACCTTC. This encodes CSVSQSGYTF.

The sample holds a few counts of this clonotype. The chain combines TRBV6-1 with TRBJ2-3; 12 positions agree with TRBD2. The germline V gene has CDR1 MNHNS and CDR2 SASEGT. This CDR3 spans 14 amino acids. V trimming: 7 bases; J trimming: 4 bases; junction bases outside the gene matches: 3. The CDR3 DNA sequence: TGTGCCAGCACCGCTAGCGGGGGGGCAGATACGCAGTATTTT. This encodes CASTASGGADTQYF.

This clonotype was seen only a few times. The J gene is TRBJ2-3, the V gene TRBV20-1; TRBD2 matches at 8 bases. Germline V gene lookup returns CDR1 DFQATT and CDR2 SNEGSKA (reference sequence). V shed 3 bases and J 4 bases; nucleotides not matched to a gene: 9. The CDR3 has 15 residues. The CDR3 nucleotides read TGCAGTGCTAGGTCACACGGGGGGGCCGCAGATACGCAGTATTTT. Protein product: CSARSHGGAADTQYF.

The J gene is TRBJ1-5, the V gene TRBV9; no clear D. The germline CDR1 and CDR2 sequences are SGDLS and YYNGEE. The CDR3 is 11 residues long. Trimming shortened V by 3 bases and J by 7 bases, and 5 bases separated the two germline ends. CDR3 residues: CASSGLQPQHF. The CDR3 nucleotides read TGTGCCAGCAGCGGTTTACAGCCCCAGCATTTT.